These T cell receptor beta chains were read from a single sample in a study of cytomegalovirus exposure and HLA in healthy donors. Some clones are missing from TCRdb's copy, which holds only in-frame ones; the method was immunoSEQ multiplex PCR. This table has about 110,000 clones, about nine tenths appearing once. Material for sequencing was PBMCs. These receptor sequences come from a woman between 18 and 29 years old in good health and CMV-seronegative. Both conserved end residues are part of each CDR3. Each record gives: V gene, J gene, CDR3 protein.

V gene: TRBV4-1; J gene: TRBJ2-7; CDR3 protein: CASSLRTEYEQYF
V gene: TRBV7-9; J gene: TRBJ1-1; CDR3 protein: CASSPGTGEDEAFF
V gene: TRBV10-3; J gene: TRBJ1-2; CDR3 protein: CAIRGPGQTPNYGYTF
V gene: TRBV7-2; J gene: TRBJ1-1; CDR3 protein: CATMGGQGIHTEAFF
V gene: TRBV6-5; J gene: TRBJ2-2; CDR3 protein: CASRLRTSGTGELFF
V gene: TRBV2; J gene: TRBJ1-1; CDR3 protein: CATSWTVNTEAFF
V gene: TRBV14; J gene: TRBJ2-1; CDR3 protein: CASSQEVWTGNDEQFF
V gene: TRBV28; J gene: TRBJ2-7; CDR3 protein: CASSLPPSGGAWEQYF
V gene: TRBV12-2; J gene: TRBJ2-1; CDR3 protein: CASRLECRSRDRLNNEQFF
V gene: TRBV7-2; J gene: TRBJ1-2; CDR3 protein: CASSDPGQGIPQYGYTF
V gene: TRBV6-5; J gene: TRBJ1-6; CDR3 protein: CASRRQLSNSPLHF
V gene: TRBV7-2; J gene: TRBJ2-7; CDR3 protein: CASSFRGLEGYEQYF